This paragraph reports one T cell receptor (beta chain). Germline values: CDR1 SGDLS, CDR2 YYNGEE. The V segment lost 3 bases and the J segment 0 bases; nucleotides outside the gene matches: 6. This CDR3 has 15 residues. This specimen belongs to a study of blood T cell repertoires in COVID-19. As for the study in general: Collection of acute and convalescent COVID-19 samples took place in the United States, Italy and Spain. Nucleic acid was either cDNA or gDNA, and it came from T cells, B-cell-depleted T cells, or PBMCs.

In the source study's methods: Cell counts per sample came from amplifying reference gene primers. Sequencing used immunoSEQ multiplex PCR; TCRdb keeps in-frame clones, though not all of them. For V, J and clone size, that table is used; D and trimming come from the DNA. The repertoire consists of over 50,000 clones, with roughly 85% occurring once and the leading ten covering about 5%. V usage is TRBV9 and J usage is TRBJ2-7, with TRBD1 identical over 7 bases. Sequencing was performed on peripheral blood. The receptor comes from a human donor in a cohort sampled during active COVID-19. This CDR3 is CASSAGQLNSYEQYF. CDR3 sequence (DNA): TGTGCCAGCAGCGCGGGACAGCTAAACTCCTACGAGCAGTACTTC. Using reference TRBV9 and TRBJ2-7 for the parts outside the CDR3, the full variable domain is DSGVTQTPKHLITATGQRVTLRCSPRSGDLSVYWYQQSLDQGLQFLIQYYNGEERAKGNILERFSAQQFPDLHSELNLSSLELGDSALYFCASSAGQLNSYEQYFGPGTRLTVT.